One sample yielded the 17 T cell receptor beta chains listed below, sequenced in a study of shared clonotypes between healthy human individuals. Produced via immunoSEQ multiplex PCR; TCRdb's table is partial and in-frame only. The data show approximately 350,000 clones, with about 96% seen just once and around 0.32% held by the top ten. Specimen: memory CD8+ T cells sorted from blood. Stated subset: CD45RO+ cells pooled with CCR7-negative TemRA cells. All receptors derive from a man under 40 in good health.

The rearrangement links TRBV6-1 to TRBJ2-7, with D tentatively TRBD1 or TRBD2 (5 bases each). The CDR3 sequence is 14 residues long. The germline V and J ends were trimmed by 4 bases and 0 bases, with 10 bases remaining between them. In germline, CDR1 is MNHNS, CDR2 SASEGT. The CDR3 sequence is CASSARDRSYEQYF. The CDR3 nucleotides are TGTGCCAGCAGTGCCCGGGACCGCTCCTACGAGCAGTACTTC.

The chain couples TRBV7-9 to TRBJ1-1; 7 bases are a match to TRBD1. The CDR3 extends over 13 amino acids. In germline, CDR1 is SEHNR, CDR2 FQNEAQ (reference sequence). The ends lost 4 bases at V and 1 base at J; junction bases unmatched: 0. This CDR3 reads CASSWTGNTEAFF. CDR3 coding DNA: TGTGCCAGCAGCTGGACAGGGAACACTGAAGCTTTCTTT.

The V and J genes are TRBV19 and TRBJ2-4, with TRBD1 matching over 10 bases. V gave up 6 bases and J gave up 6 bases; unmatched junction bases: 2. This CDR3 has 13 residues. In germline, CDR1 is LNHDA, CDR2 SQIVND (reference sequence). CDR3: CASSRQGANIQYF. In DNA form, the CDR3 reads TGTGCCAGTAGCCGACAGGGGGCAAACATTCAGTACTTC. Based on the CDR3 plus reference TRBV19 and TRBJ2-4, the full variable domain is DGGITQSPKYLFRKEGQNVTLSCEQNLNHDAMYWYRQDPGQGLRLIYYSQIVNDFQKGDIAEGYSVSREKKESFPLTVTSAQKNPTAFYLCASSRQGANIQYFGAGTRLSVL.

This clone was seen only once. The chain employs TRBV11-3 and TRBJ2-5; the match to TRBD2 covers 8 bases. The CDR3 consists of 14 residues. Trimming took 5 bases from V and 4 from J; bases not matched to a gene: 6. The germline gives CDR1 SGHNT, CDR2 YENEEA. CDR3: CASSQGLAGETQYF. The CDR3 coding sequence is TGTGCCAGCAGCCAAGGGCTAGCGGGAGAGACCCAGTACTTC.

V is TRBV6-5 and J is TRBJ2-1, with D possibly being TRBD1 (5 bases). The germline gives CDR1 MNHEY, CDR2 SVGAGI. V lost 2 bases and J 2 bases, leaving 10 bases between the germline ends. There are 15 residues in the CDR3. CDR3 nucleotides: TGTGCCAGCAGTTACGAGAGACAGACCTACAATGAGCAGTTCTTC. Translation gives CASSYERQTYNEQFF.

This chain connects TRBV9 to TRBJ2-2; 9 nucleotides line up with TRBD1. The V and J ends lost 7 bases and 4 bases, in that order; junction bases with no gene match: 2. From germline, CDR1 is SGDLS and CDR2 YYNGEE. The CDR3 spans 13 residues. In DNA, the CDR3 is TGTGCCAGCCGGGACAGGGCCACCGGGGAGCTGTTTTTT. Protein: CASRDRATGELFF.

The gene calls are TRBV28 and TRBJ2-1, with a possible D match to TRBD2 (6 bases). V lost 7 bases and J lost 6, with 22 bases in between. The length of the CDR3 is 16 residues. CDR1 is MDHEN and CDR2 is SYDVKM in the germline V gene. The chain's CDR3 is CASIHPRGGPGNEQFF. CDR3 sequence (DNA): TGTGCCAGCATCCACCCTCGCGGAGGGCCGGGCAATGAGCAGTTCTTC.

CDR3 protein: CASSTRTGQGADTQYF. CDR3 coding DNA: TGTGCCAGCAGTACTAGGACGGGACAGGGGGCAGATACGCAGTATTTT. The chain employs TRBV7-9 and TRBJ2-3; 11 bases map to TRBD1. The J segment lost 4 bases and the V segment lost 6 bases, leaving 9 bases of the junction unmatched. The CDR3 is 16 amino acids. In germline, CDR1 is SEHNR, CDR2 FQNEAQ (reference sequence).

This chain joins TRBV2 and TRBJ1-5, with D uncertain. The CDR3 sequence is 15 residues long. CDR1 SNHLY and CDR2 FYNNEI come from the germline V gene. The V and J ends lost 2 bases and 0 bases respectively, with 8 bases between them. The CDR3 region is CASSEPGYSNQPQHF. DNA for the CDR3: TGTGCCAGCAGTGAACCGGGGTATAGCAATCAGCCCCAGCATTTT.

The chain recombines TRBV13 with TRBJ2-4; weak D call: TRBD2 (5 bases). V lost 5 bases, J lost 1 base, and 18 bases lay in between. Germline CDR1 reads PRHDT; CDR2 reads FYEKMQ (reference sequence). The CDR3 is 17 residues long. CDR3 DNA sequence: TGTGCCAGCAGCCCCACTAGATTTCTATCGGCCAAAAACATTCAGTACTTC. Translating it yields CASSPTRFLSAKNIQYF.

This chain uses TRBV9 with TRBJ1-5; D uncertain. The CDR3 has 14 residues. Trimming pared 0 bases from V and 4 bases from J, leaving 8 bases between. From germline, CDR1 is SGDLS and CDR2 YYNGEE. The CDR3, as DNA: TGTGCCAGCAGCGTAGACGGGGAGAATCAGCCCCAGCATTTT. Its translation: CASSVDGENQPQHF. Variable domain in full (rest from reference TRBV9 and TRBJ1-5): DSGVTQTPKHLITATGQRVTLRCSPRSGDLSVYWYQQSLDQGLQFLIQYYNGEERAKGNILERFSAQQFPDLHSELNLSSLELGDSALYFCASSVDGENQPQHFGDGTRLSIL.

V gene TRBV2 combines with J gene TRBJ1-1; D gene unclear. The CDR3 consists of 13 residues. CDR1 is SNHLY and CDR2 is FYNNEI in the germline V gene. Trimming removed 1 base at V and 4 bases at J, with 7 bases between. CDR3 nucleotides: TGTGCCAGCAGTGAAGGCAGGTCCACTGAAGCTTTCTTT. This sequence encodes CASSEGRSTEAFF.

This chain connects TRBV5-6 to TRBJ1-4, with D perhaps TRBD1 (5 bases). The germline V gene has CDR1 SGHDT and CDR2 YYEEEE. V gave up 0 bases and J gave up 8 bases, with 11 bases separating them. The length of the CDR3 is 14 residues. CDR3 loop: CASSLEARGEKLFF. In DNA, the CDR3 is TGTGCCAGCAGCTTGGAAGCCCGGGGCGAAAAACTGTTTTTT. The full variable domain, rest sourced from reference TRBV5-6 and TRBJ1-4, is DAGVTQSPTHLIKTRGQQVTLRCSPKSGHDTVSWYQQALGQGPQFIFQYYEEEERQRGNFPDRFSGHQFPNYSSELNVNALLLGDSALYLCASSLEARGEKLFFGSGTQLSVL.

This chain connects TRBV11-2 to TRBJ1-3; the D is unclear. This CDR3 has 15 residues. Germline loops: CDR1 SGHAT, CDR2 FQNNGV. V was clipped by 4 bases and J by 8 bases, with 18 bases between them. The CDR3 loop reads CASSYRAPGTDTIYF. Here the CDR3 DNA reads TGTGCCAGCAGCTACCGGGCCCCCGGTACGGACACCATATATTTT.

The V and J genes are TRBV2 and TRBJ2-3; D is perhaps TRBD1 (5 bases). The CDR3 runs 14 residues. CDR1 is SNHLY, CDR2 FYNNEI, per germline. V was trimmed by 1 base and J by 10 bases, leaving 15 bases between them. The CDR3 spells CASSEDIWAGSQYF. Here the CDR3 DNA reads TGTGCCAGCAGTGAAGATATATGGGCAGGGTCGCAGTATTTT. The whole variable domain, filled in from reference TRBV2 and TRBJ2-3, reads EPEVTQTPSHQVTQMGQEVILRCVPISNHLYFYWYRQILGQKVEFLVSFYNNEISEKSEIFDDQFSVERPDGSNFTLKIRSTKLEDSAMYFCASSEDIWAGSQYFGPGTRLTVL.

The CDR3 reads CASSLHPTGNTEAFF. The CDR3 coding sequence is TGTGCCAGCAGCCTCCACCCGACAGGGAACACTGAAGCTTTCTTT. V is TRBV7-6 and J is TRBJ1-1, with D possibly being TRBD1 (6 bases). V was trimmed by 5 bases and J by 1 base, leaving 14 bases between them. The CDR3 spans 15 residues. Germline lookup yields CDR1 SGHVS and CDR2 FNYEAQ. Full variable domain (outside the CDR3, taken from reference TRBV7-6 and TRBJ1-1): GAGVSQSPRYKVTKRGQDVALRCDPISGHVSLYWYRQALGQGPEFLTYFNYEAQQDKSGLPNDRFSAERPEGSISTLTIQRTEQRDSAMYRCASSLHPTGNTEAFFGQGTRLTVV.

V usage is TRBV6-4 and J usage is TRBJ1-4; D gene ambiguous. Germline values: CDR1 MRHNA, CDR2 SNTAGT. This CDR3 spans 15 amino acids. V gave up 7 bases and J gave up 7 bases, with 19 bases separating them. This CDR3 reads CASNLFRVEGEKLFF. The CDR3 coding sequence is TGTGCCAGCAATTTGTTCCGAGTTGAGGGTGAAAAACTGTTTTTT.